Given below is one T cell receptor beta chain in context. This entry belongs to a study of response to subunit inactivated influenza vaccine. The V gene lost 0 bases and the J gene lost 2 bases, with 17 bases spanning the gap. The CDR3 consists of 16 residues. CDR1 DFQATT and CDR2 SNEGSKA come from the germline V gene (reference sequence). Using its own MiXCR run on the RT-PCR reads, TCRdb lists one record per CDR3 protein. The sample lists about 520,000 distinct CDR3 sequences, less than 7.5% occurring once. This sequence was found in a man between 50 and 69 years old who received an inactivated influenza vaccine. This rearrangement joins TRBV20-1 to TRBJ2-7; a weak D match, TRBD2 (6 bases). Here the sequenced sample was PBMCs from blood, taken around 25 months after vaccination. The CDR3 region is CSARDSFGRSTYEQYF. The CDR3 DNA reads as TGCAGTGCTAGAGACTCTTTCGGGAGAAGTACCTACGAGCAGTACTTC.